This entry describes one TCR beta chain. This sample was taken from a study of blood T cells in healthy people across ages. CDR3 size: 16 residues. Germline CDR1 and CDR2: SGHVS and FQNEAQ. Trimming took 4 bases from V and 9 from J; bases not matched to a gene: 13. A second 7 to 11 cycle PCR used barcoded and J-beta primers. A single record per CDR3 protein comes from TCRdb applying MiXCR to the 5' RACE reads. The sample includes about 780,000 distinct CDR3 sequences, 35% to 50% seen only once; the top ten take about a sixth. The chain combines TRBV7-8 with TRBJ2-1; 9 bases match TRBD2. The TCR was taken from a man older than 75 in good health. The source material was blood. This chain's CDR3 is CASSSETSGFTGEQFF. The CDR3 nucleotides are TGTGCCAGCAGCTCCGAGACTAGCGGCTTCACAGGTGAGCAGTTCTTC.